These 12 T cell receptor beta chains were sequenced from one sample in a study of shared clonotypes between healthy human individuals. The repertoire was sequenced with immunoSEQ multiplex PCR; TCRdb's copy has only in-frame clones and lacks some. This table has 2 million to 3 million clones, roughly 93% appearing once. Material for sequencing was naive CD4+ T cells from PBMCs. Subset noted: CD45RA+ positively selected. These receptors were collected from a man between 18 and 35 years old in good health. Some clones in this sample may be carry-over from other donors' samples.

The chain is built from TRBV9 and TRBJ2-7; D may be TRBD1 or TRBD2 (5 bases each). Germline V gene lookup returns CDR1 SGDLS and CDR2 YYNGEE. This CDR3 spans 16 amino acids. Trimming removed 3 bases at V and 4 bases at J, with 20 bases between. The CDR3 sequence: CASSAGTLDWDYEQYF. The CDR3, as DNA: TGTGCCAGCAGCGCTGGGACCCTAGATTGGGATTACGAGCAGTACTTC.

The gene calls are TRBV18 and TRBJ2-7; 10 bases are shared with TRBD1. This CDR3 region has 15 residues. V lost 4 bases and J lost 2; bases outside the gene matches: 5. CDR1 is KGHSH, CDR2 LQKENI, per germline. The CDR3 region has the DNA TGTGCCAGCTCACTCACCGGGACAGGGGCCTACGAGCAGTACTTC. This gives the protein CASSLTGTGAYEQYF.

The CDR3 nucleotides read TGCGCCAGCAGCCACGGGGACAGTCGAGACTATGGCTACACCTTC. Amino acid sequence: CASSHGDSRDYGYTF. The chain carries TRBV5-1 and TRBJ1-2, with 7 nucleotides matching TRBD1. This CDR3 is built from 15 residues. Trimming cost V 4 bases and J 3 bases; bases outside gene matches: 9. Germline V lookup: CDR1 SGHRS, CDR2 YFSETQ.

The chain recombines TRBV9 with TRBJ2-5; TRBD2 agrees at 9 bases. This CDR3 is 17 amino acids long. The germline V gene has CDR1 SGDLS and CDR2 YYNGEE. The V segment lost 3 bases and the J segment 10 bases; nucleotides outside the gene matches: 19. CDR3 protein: CASSGVASGTASLIQYF. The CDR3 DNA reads TGTGCCAGCAGCGGGGTAGCTAGCGGGACCGCTTCTCTAATCCAGTACTTC.

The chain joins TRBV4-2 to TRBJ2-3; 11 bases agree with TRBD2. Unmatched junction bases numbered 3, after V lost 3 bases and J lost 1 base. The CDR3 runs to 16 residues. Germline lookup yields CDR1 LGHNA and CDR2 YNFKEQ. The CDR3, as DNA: TGTGCCAGCAGCCAGATAGCGGGGGGGGGCACAGATACGCAGTATTTT. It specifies CASSQIAGGGTDTQYF.

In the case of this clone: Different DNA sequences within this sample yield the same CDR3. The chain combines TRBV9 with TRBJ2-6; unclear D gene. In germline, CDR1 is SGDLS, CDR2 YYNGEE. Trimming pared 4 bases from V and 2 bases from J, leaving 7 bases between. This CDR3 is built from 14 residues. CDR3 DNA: TGTGCCAGCAGCCCCCAGCCTGGGGCCAACGTCCTGACTTTC. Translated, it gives CASSPQPGANVLTF. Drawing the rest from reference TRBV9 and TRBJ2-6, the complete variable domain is DSGVTQTPKHLITATGQRVTLRCSPRSGDLSVYWYQQSLDQGLQFLIQYYNGEERAKGNILERFSAQQFPDLHSELNLSSLELGDSALYFCASSPQPGANVLTFGAGSRLTVL.

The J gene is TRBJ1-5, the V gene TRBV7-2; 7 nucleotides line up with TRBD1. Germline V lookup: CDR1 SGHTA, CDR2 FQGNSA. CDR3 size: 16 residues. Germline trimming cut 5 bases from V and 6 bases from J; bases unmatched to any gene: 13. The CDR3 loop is CASSPATGRFIQPQHF. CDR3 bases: TGTGCCAGCAGCCCAGCGACAGGGAGGTTTATTCAGCCCCAGCATTTT. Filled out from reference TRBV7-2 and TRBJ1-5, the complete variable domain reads GAGVSQSPSNKVTEKGKDVELRCDPISGHTALYWYRQSLGQGLEFLIYFQGNSAPDKSGLPSDRFSAERTGGSVSTLTIQRTQQEDSAVYLCASSPATGRFIQPQHFGDGTRLSIL.

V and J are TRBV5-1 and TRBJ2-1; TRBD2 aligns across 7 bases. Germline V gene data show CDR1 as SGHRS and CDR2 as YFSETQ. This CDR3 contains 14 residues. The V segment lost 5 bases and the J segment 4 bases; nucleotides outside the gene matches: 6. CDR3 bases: TGCGCCAGCAGAGACAGCGGGGTTTACAATGAGCAGTTCTTC. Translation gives CASRDSGVYNEQFF.

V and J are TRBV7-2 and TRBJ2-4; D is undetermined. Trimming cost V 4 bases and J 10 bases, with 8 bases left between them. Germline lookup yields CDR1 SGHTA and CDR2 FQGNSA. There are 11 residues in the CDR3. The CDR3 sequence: CASSSGRIQYF. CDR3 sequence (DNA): TGTGCCAGCAGCTCTGGGCGGATTCAGTACTTC. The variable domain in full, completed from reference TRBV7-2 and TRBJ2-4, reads GAGVSQSPSNKVTEKGKDVELRCDPISGHTALYWYRQSLGQGLEFLIYFQGNSAPDKSGLPSDRFSAERTGGSVSTLTIQRTQQEDSAVYLCASSSGRIQYFGAGTRLSVL.

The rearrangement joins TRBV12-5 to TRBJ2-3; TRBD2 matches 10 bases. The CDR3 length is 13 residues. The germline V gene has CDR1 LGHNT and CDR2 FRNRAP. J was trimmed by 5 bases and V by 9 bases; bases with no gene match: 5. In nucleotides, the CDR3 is TGTGCTAGCATAGCGGGAGGAGGAGATACGCAGTATTTT. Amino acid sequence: CASIAGGGDTQYF. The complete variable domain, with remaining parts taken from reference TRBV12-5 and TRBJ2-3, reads DARVTQTPRHKVTEMGQEVTMRCQPILGHNTVFWYRQTMMQGLELLAYFRNRAPLDDSGMPKDRFSAEMPDATLATLKIQPSEPRDSAVYFCASIAGGGDTQYFGPGTRLTVL.

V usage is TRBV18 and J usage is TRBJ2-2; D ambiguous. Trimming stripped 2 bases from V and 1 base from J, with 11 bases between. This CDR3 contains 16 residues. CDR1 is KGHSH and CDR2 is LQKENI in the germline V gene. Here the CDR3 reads CASSPWITQNTGELFF. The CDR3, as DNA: TGTGCCAGCTCACCATGGATAACACAGAACACCGGGGAGCTGTTTTTT.

The CDR3 protein is CASSQGRHEQYF. CDR3 bases: TGTGCCAGCAGTCAGGGTCGCCACGAGCAGTACTTC. The chain couples TRBV6-5 to TRBJ2-7; D might be TRBD1 (5 bases). This CDR3 is built from 12 residues. Trimming shortened V by 5 bases and J by 5 bases, and 10 bases separated the two germline ends. The V gene's germline CDR1 is MNHEY and CDR2 SVGAGI.